This T cell receptor (beta chain) is drawn from a study of shared clonotypes between healthy human individuals. Study-wide context: Three plates were used per donor for CD4 naive, three for CD4 memory, two for CD8 naive and one for CD8 memory.

In the authors' methods: ImmunoSEQ gave junction-only sequences without quality scores, so filtering differed. This table comes from immunoSEQ multiplex PCR, and its TCRdb copy is limited to in-frame clones, with some not included. D and trimming come from the DNA, and the V and J calls and clone size come from that table. The sample contains 760,000 or so clones, just over 95% of which appear only once. In the naive CD8 group, cells lacked CD45RO and were positively selected for CCR7, so terminally differentiated effector memory CD45RA+ cells were left out. Donors, without exception, were Caucasian adults residing in Nashville, Tennessee. Study results and caveats: Some naive CD4 clonotypes, roughly 4.8%, turned up in common across four donors.

In the case of this clone: The antigen is not known.

The clonotype comes from a man aged 30 to 39 in good health. Sequencing input: naive CD8+ T cells sorted from blood.

Here the CDR3 DNA reads TGTGCCAGCAGTGGGTTGGGGACCACTGAAGCTTTCTTT. Amino acids: CASSGLGTTEAFF. This chain joins TRBV27 and TRBJ1-1, with D tentatively TRBD1 (5 bases). This CDR3 comprises 13 residues. The germline gives CDR1 MNHEY, CDR2 SMNVEV (reference sequence). The V and J ends lost 5 bases and 4 bases respectively, with 11 bases between them.